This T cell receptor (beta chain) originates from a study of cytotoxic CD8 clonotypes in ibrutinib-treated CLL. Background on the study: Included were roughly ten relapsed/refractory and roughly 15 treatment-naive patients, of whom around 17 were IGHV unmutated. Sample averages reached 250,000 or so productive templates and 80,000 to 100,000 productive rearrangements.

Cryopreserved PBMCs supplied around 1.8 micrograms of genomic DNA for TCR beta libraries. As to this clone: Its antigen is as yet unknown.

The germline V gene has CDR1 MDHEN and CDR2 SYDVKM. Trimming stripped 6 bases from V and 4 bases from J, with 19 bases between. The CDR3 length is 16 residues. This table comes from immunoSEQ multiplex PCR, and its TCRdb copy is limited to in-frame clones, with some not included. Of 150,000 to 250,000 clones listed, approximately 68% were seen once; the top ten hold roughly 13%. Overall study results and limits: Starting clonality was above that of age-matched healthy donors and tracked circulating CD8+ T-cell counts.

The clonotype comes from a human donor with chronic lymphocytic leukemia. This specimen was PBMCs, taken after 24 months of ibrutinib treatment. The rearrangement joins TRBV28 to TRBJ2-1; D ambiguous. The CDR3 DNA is TGTGCCAGCAGCCCCAAAGGGCTCTTCTCGTACAATGAGCAGTTCTTC. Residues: CASSPKGLFSYNEQFF.